This T cell receptor (beta chain) was documented in a study of radiotherapy plus CTLA-4 blockade in lung cancer. Broader study findings: Clones of tumor-derived TCRs expanded in blood after radiotherapy plus ipilimumab. Strongest reported response predictors: early blood clone changes and post-radiation interferon-beta.

The germline V gene encodes CDR1 SGHRS and CDR2 YFSETQ. Trimming cost V 4 bases and J 5 bases; bases outside gene matches: 10. The CDR3 runs to 16 residues. This clone was detected a few times. The target antigen is unknown. Method: immunoSEQ multiplex PCR; TCRdb's copy keeps in-frame clones and lacks some. The sample includes some 25,000 clones, over 55% seen only once; the top ten take around 3.1%. The source is a human donor with non-small cell lung cancer whose response to radiotherapy plus ipilimumab could not be evaluated. The chain joins TRBV5-1 to TRBJ1-1, with TRBD1 matching 11 bases. The sequences come from peripheral blood, collected from a patient treated with radiotherapy plus ipilimumab. CDR3 in DNA: TGCGCCAGCAGCCTTCGGACAGGGGGCTCGGGGACTGAAGCTTTCTTT. Translating it yields CASSLRTGGSGTEAFF.